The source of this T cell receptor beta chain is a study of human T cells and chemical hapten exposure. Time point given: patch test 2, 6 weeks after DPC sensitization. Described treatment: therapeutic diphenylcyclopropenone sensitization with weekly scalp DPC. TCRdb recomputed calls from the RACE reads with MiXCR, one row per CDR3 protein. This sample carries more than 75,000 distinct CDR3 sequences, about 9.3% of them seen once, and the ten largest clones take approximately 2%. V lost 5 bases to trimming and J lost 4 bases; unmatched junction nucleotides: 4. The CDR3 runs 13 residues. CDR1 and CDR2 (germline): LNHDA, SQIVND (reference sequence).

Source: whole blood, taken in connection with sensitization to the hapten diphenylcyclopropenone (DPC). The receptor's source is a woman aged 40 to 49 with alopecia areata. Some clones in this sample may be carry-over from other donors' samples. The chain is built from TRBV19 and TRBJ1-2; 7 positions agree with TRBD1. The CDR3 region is CASSLGTVYGYTF. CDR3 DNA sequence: TGTGCCAGTAGTCTCGGGACAGTCTATGGCTACACCTTC.